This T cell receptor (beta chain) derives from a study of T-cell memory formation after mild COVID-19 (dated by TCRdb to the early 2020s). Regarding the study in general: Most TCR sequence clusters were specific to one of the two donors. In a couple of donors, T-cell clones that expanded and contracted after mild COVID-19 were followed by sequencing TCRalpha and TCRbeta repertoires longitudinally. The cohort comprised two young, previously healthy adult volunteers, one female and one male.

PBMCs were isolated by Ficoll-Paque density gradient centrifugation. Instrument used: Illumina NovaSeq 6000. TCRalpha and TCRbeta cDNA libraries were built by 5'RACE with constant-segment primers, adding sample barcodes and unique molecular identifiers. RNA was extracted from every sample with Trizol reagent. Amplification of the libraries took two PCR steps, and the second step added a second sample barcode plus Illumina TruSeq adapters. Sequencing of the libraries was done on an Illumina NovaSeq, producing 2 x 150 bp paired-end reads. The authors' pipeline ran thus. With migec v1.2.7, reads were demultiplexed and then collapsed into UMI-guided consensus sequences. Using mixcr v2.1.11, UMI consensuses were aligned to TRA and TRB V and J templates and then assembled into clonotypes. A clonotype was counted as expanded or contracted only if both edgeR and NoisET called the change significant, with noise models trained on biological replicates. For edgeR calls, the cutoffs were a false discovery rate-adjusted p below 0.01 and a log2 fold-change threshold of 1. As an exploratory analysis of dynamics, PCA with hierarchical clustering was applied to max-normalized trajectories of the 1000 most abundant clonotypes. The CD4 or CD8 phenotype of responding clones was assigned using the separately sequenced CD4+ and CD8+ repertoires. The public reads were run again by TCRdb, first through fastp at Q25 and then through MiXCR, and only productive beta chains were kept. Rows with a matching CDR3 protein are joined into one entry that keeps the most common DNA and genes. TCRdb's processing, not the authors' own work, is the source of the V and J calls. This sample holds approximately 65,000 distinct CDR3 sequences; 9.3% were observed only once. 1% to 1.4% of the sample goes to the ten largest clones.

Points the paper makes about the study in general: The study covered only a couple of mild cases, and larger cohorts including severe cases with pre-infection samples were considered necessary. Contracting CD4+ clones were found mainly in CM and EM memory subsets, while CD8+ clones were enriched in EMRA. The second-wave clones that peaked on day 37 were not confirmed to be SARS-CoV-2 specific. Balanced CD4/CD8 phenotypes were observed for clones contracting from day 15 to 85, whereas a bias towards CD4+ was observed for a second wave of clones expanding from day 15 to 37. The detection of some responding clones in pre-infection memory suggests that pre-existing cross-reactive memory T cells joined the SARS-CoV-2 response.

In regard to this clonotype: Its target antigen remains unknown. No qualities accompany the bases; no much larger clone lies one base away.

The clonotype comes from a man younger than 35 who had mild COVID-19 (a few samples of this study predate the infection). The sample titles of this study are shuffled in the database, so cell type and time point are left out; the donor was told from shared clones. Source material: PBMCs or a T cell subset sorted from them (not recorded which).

In nucleotide form, the sequence is TGTGCCAGCAGTAACCGACGAAGCTACGAGCAGTACTTC. Its coded protein is CASSNRRSYEQYF. This receptor chain uses TRBV12-3 or TRBV12-4 and TRBJ2-7; no D gene is confidently identified. Spanning cysteine to phenylalanine, the CDR3 consists of 13 amino acids. This entry keeps only the CDR3 DNA: 39 bases, framed from base 1. The trim is 5 bases for V and 3 bases for J, with a gap of 11 bases between the germline ends.